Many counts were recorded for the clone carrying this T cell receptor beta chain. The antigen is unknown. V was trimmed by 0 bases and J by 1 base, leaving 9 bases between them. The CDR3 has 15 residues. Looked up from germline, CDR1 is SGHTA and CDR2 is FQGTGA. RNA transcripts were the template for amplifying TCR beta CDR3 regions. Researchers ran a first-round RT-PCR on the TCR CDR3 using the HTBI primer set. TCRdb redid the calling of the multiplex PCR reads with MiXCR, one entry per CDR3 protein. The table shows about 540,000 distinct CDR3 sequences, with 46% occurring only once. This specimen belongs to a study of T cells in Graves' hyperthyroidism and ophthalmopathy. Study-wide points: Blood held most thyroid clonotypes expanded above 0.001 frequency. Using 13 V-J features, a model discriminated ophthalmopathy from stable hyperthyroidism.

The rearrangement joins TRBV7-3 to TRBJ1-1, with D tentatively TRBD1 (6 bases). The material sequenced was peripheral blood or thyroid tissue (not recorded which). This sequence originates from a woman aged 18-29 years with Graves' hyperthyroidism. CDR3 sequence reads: CASSLTGGSNTEAFF. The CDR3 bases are TGTGCCAGCAGCTTAACGGGGGGCTCGAACACTGAAGCTTTCTTT.